This entry lists 18 T cell receptor beta chains sequenced from one sample in a study of T cell repertoires and HLA-DP antigens. No antigen has been assigned to these receptors. Here immunoSEQ multiplex PCR was the method, and the copy in TCRdb shows in-frame clones only, minus some. Of about 73,000 clones in the sample, roughly 75% were seen once. The sample taken for sequencing was CD4+ T cells from PBMCs. Every receptor here comes from a man aged 55 to 70 in good health and CMV-seronegative.

The chain carries TRBV6-6 and TRBJ2-1; maybe TRBD2 (5 bases). The CDR3 is 13 residues long. The V gene's germline CDR1 is MNHNY and CDR2 SVGAGI (reference sequence). V was clipped by 7 bases and J by 5 bases, with 12 bases between them. CDR3 sequence reads: CASTKGSHNEQFF. The DNA of the CDR3 is TGTGCCAGCACCAAAGGGAGCCACAATGAGCAGTTCTTC.

This clone turned up a few times. The chain recombines TRBV7-8 with TRBJ1-6; unclear D gene. CDR3 length: 14 amino acids. The V and J ends lost 5 bases and 6 bases respectively, with 11 bases between them. The germline gives CDR1 SGHVS, CDR2 FQNEAQ. The CDR3 DNA sequence: TGTGCCAGCAGCCCTCGGGAGGGTAATTCACCCCTCCACTTT. The encoded protein is CASSPREGNSPLHF.

This chain joins TRBV7-2 and TRBJ2-2, with D possibly matching TRBD2 (7 bases). V was pared by 1 base and J by 6 bases, with 15 bases between. CDR1 SGHTA and CDR2 FQGNSA come from the germline V gene. CDR3 length: 16 amino acids. The CDR3 DNA sequence: TGTGCCAGCAGCTTAGAGAGTGGGGGGGCCGCCGGGGAGCTGTTTTTT. This translates into CASSLESGGAAGELFF.

This chain uses TRBV6-6 with TRBJ1-6; no definite D call. Trimming left V 8 bases short and J 6 bases short, with 14 bases between. The CDR3 extends over 14 amino acids. Germline V gene data show CDR1 as MNHNY and CDR2 as SVGAGI (reference sequence). In DNA form, the CDR3 reads TGTGCCAGCCAGGCGGGCGCCCGTAATTCACCCCTCCACTTT. It translates to CASQAGARNSPLHF.

The CDR3 nucleotides are TGTGCCTGGAAACCCGGACAGGGCAGGTACGAGCAGTACTTC. Protein product: CAWKPGQGRYEQYF. The V call is TRBV30, the J call TRBJ2-7; TRBD1 agrees at 8 bases. The V gene's germline CDR1 is GTSNPN and CDR2 SVGIG (reference sequence). With V trimmed by 4 bases and J by 4 bases, 9 bases remained unmatched. The CDR3 is made up of 14 amino acids.

This chain links TRBV19 with TRBJ2-5; D possibly uses TRBD1 or TRBD2 (6 bases each). Trimming took 5 bases from V and 5 from J, leaving 18 bases between them. The CDR3 runs 15 residues. From germline, CDR1 is LNHDA and CDR2 SQIVND (reference sequence). CDR3 amino acids: CASSPVGRGRETQYF. The CDR3, as DNA: TGTGCCAGTAGTCCTGTCGGAAGGGGGAGGGAGACCCAGTACTTC.

J is TRBJ2-7 and V is TRBV21-1; the table assigns TRBD1, which was not confirmed against the DNA. TRBV21-1 is a pseudogene segment. The CDR3 is made up of 12 amino acids. The CDR3 DNA follows: TGTGCCAGCACCCAATTCCGGGACAGGGAGGATTTC. This gives the protein CASTQFRDREDF.

The genes are TRBV21-1 and TRBJ2-7; the D call of TRBD2 is as the table states it, not checked on the DNA. TRBV21-1 is deemed a pseudogene. This CDR3 region has 16 residues. The CDR3: CASSLHQPDFIYEQYV. The DNA for the CDR3 is TGTGCCAGCAGCCTCCACCAGCCGGACTTTATCTACGAGCAGTACGTC.

J is TRBJ1-6 and V is TRBV7-9, with 9 bases aligning to TRBD1. V was clipped by 0 bases and J by 8 bases; unmatched bases: 5. The CDR3 is made up of 16 amino acids. From germline, CDR1 is SEHNR and CDR2 FQNEAQ (reference sequence). The CDR3 sequence is CASSLAGQGRYSPLHF. For the CDR3, the DNA is TGTGCCAGCAGCTTAGCAGGACAGGGGCGGTATTCACCCCTCCACTTT. Variable domain in full (rest from reference TRBV7-9 and TRBJ1-6): DTGVSQNPRHKITKRGQNVTFRCDPISEHNRLYWYRQTLGQGPEFLTYFQNEAQLEKSRLLSDRFSAERPKGSFSTLEIQRTEQGDSAMYLCASSLAGQGRYSPLHFGNGTRLTVT.

This clone was seen a handful of times. The chain has TRBV4-3 and TRBJ1-2; D is uncertain. Between the trimmed V and J ends, which lost 3 bases and 7 bases, there was a span of 9 bases. This CDR3 contains 12 residues. In germline, CDR1 is LGHNA, CDR2 YSLEER. CDR3 bases: TGCGCCAGCAGCCACCGGGGTAGTGGCTACACCTTC. Its translation: CASSHRGSGYTF.

V usage is TRBV6-1 and J usage is TRBJ1-4, with D perhaps TRBD1 (5 bases). V gave up 8 bases and J gave up 4 bases, with 17 bases separating them. This CDR3 comprises 15 residues. CDR1 and CDR2 (germline): MNHNS, SASEGT. The CDR3 here is CASGPFDSLNEKLFF. The DNA of the CDR3 is TGTGCCAGCGGGCCCTTCGACAGCCTTAATGAAAAACTGTTTTTT.

Note on this clone: A junction end diverges from the germline sequence, so it may reflect a read error. This sequence joins TRBV5-4 and TRBJ2-7; no reliable D call. The germline V gene encodes CDR1 SGHNT and CDR2 YYREEE (reference sequence). The CDR3 is made up of 14 amino acids. DNA for the CDR3: TGTACCAGCAGCCCGCACCTGAACCCGCCCGAGCAGTACTTC. It is translated as CTSSPHLNPPEQYF.

The rearrangement joins TRBV5-4 to TRBJ1-1; D might be TRBD1 (6 bases). Germline V gives CDR1 SGHNT, CDR2 YYREEE (reference sequence). This CDR3 comprises 11 residues. Trimming removed 0 bases from V and 12 bases from J, with 9 bases in between. CDR3 in DNA: TGTGCCAGCAGCTTGGGAGGGGGTTCTTTCTTT. Translation gives CASSLGGGSFF.

This clone showed up just once. This chain joins TRBV7-7 and TRBJ2-1; a weak D match, TRBD1 (6 bases). Germline V gene data show CDR1 as SSHAT and CDR2 as FNYEAQ (reference sequence). V was clipped by 5 bases and J by 9 bases, with 14 bases between them. The CDR3 length is 13 residues. The chain's CDR3 is CASSPNLGGEQFF. CDR3 nucleotide sequence: TGTGCCAGCAGCCCCAACCTAGGGGGTGAGCAGTTCTTC.

The gene calls are TRBV19 and TRBJ2-4, with a weak D call TRBD1 (6 bases). The CDR3 covers 15 residues. Between the trimmed V and J ends, which lost 6 bases and 0 bases, there was a span of 12 bases. Germline CDR1 LNHDA, CDR2 SQIVND (reference sequence). The CDR3 DNA reads TGTGCCAGTAGGCGGACAGACTTAGCCAAAAACATTCAGTACTTC. Its translation: CASRRTDLAKNIQYF.

The gene calls are TRBV15 and TRBJ2-3, with D uncertain. The CDR3 sequence is 13 residues long. Germline V gives CDR1 LNHNV, CDR2 YYDKDF (reference sequence). V was clipped by 0 bases and J by 5 bases, with 6 bases between them. In nucleotides, the CDR3 is TGTGCCACCAGCAGAGAGAGGAGAGATACGCAGTATTTT. This sequence encodes CATSRERRDTQYF.

This clone occurred a few times. This chain links TRBV4-2 with TRBJ2-5; D is ambiguous. The V gene lost 4 bases and the J gene lost 1 base, with 13 bases spanning the gap. Germline V gene sequence: CDR1 LGHNA, CDR2 YNFKEQ. CDR3 size: 15 residues. In DNA form, the CDR3 reads TGTGCCAGCAGCCTAGGGATGGCCAGCCAAGAGACCCAGTACTTC. Residues: CASSLGMASQETQYF.

V is TRBV5-1 and J is TRBJ1-4, with D tentatively TRBD1 (6 bases). Germline V gene data show CDR1 as SGHRS and CDR2 as YFSETQ. This CDR3 comprises 15 residues. The V gene lost 4 bases and the J gene lost 6 bases, with 16 bases spanning the gap. CDR3 sequence reads: CASSHTGASDEKLFF. The CDR3, as DNA: TGCGCCAGCAGCCACACGGGGGCATCTGATGAAAAACTGTTTTTT.